The T cell receptor (beta chain) under discussion was sequenced for a study of graft-versus-host responses after intestinal transplantation. General study results and limits: Subjects displaying graft-donor T cell macrochimerism possessed elevated graft-versus-host to host-versus-graft clonal ratios inside allografts.

The V and J ends lost 4 bases and 10 bases, in that order; junction bases with no gene match: 16. The CDR3 length is 16 residues. In germline, CDR1 is SGHTA, CDR2 FQGNSA. Measured with immunoSEQ multiplex PCR; TCRdb has only the in-frame clones, and not every one. This table holds more than 65,000 clones, 84% found once. As regards this clone: The antigen remains undetermined.

The TCR was taken from a human donor who was the organ donor for an intestinal transplant. The input for sequencing was unstimulated CD4+ T cells sorted from spleen or lymph node cells, taken before transplant. The V gene is TRBV7-2, the J gene TRBJ2-3; TRBD2 agrees at 8 bases. The CDR3 DNA reads TGTGCCAGCAGCTATTCCGGGGGGGCCGGAGTATTACCGCAGTATTTT. Translating gives CASSYSGGAGVLPQYF. The full variable domain, rest sourced from reference TRBV7-2 and TRBJ2-3, is GAGVSQSPSNKVTEKGKDVELRCDPISGHTALYWYRQSLGQGLEFLIYFQGNSAPDKSGLPSDRFSAERTGGSVSTLTIQRTQQEDSAVYLCASSYSGGAGVLPQYFGPGTRLTVL.